These T cell receptor beta chains were read from a single sample in a study of PD-1 blockade in mismatch repair-deficient tumors. The protocol was immunoSEQ multiplex PCR, while the TCRdb copy is restricted to in-frame clones and leaves out a portion. The profile covers 75,000 to 85,000 clones, with 81% appearing a single time and around 2.7% taken by the ten largest. The source material was peripheral blood, sampled 12 weeks after starting pembrolizumab. The receptors originated from an adult with mismatch repair-deficient cancer. Each CDR3 is given with its conserved first and last residue. The D gene is left open where the match is weak. Where a row states a size, it is once, few, many or the class of an expanded clone; other rows omit it.

CDR3	DNA	size	D	J	V
CASSLSRSGANVLTF	TGTGCCAGCAGCTTAAGCAGGTCTGGGGCCAACGTCCTGACTTTC	-	-	TRBJ2-6	TRBV7-6
CASSPGKQTGELFF	TGTGCCAGCAGCCCCGGGAAGCAGACCGGGGAGCTGTTTTTT	-	-	TRBJ2-2	TRBV11-3
CASSLVPEEDEQFF	TGTGCCAGCAGCTTAGTCCCGGAGGAAGATGAGCAGTTCTTC	-	-	TRBJ2-1	TRBV7-6
CASSLAGQGGEKLFF	TGTGCCAGCAGCTTGGCGGGACAGGGAGGGGAAAAACTGTTTTTT	-	TRBD1	TRBJ1-4	TRBV5-6
CASSLDRGWETQYF	TGCGCCAGCAGCTTGGACCGGGGCTGGGAGACCCAGTACTTC	-	-	TRBJ2-5	TRBV5-1
CASSPGQQETQYF	TGTGCCAGCAGCCCCGGACAGCAAGAGACCCAGTACTTC	-	-	TRBJ2-5	TRBV7-9
CASSGQVIQYF	TGTGCCAGCAGCGGACAGGTTATTCAGTACTTC	few	TRBD1	TRBJ2-7	TRBV7-9
CASGQEASGSKGTQYF	TGTGCCAGCGGGCAGGAGGCTAGCGGGAGTAAAGGGACCCAGTACTTC	-	TRBD2	TRBJ2-5	TRBV9
CASSVQSGGETQYF	TGTGCCAGCAGCGTGCAATCTGGAGGGGAGACCCAGTACTTC	-	-	TRBJ2-5	TRBV9
CASSVSMIWGLRDTGELFF	TGTGCCAGCAGCGTATCCATGATATGGGGTCTGAGGGACACCGGGGAGCTGTTTTTT	-	-	TRBJ2-2	TRBV9
CATSRDSLSGNTIYF	TGTGCCACCAGCAGAGATTCCCTATCTGGAAACACCATATATTTT	-	-	TRBJ1-3	TRBV15
CSVERPRETQYF	TGCAGCGTTGAGAGACCCCGGGAGACCCAGTACTTC	-	-	TRBJ2-5	TRBV29-1
CASSVSSGRAFENNEQFF	TGTGCCAGCAGCGTGAGTAGCGGGAGGGCCTTCGAGAATAATGAGCAGTTCTTC	-	TRBD2	TRBJ2-1	TRBV9
CAWGRVGYGYTF	TGTGCCTGGGGCAGGGTCGGCTATGGCTACACCTTC	few	-	TRBJ1-2	TRBV30
CAWSWGLAHNEQFF	TGTGCCTGGAGTTGGGGACTAGCCCACAATGAGCAGTTCTTC	-	TRBD2	TRBJ2-1	TRBV30
CASSSRQGNPSVTEAFF	TGTGCCAGCAGCTCACGGCAGGGCAATCCCTCGGTCACTGAAGCTTTCTTT	-	-	TRBJ1-1	TRBV9
CASTDGQDSGNTIYF	TGTGCCAGCACTGACGGACAGGACTCTGGAAACACCATATATTTT	-	TRBD1	TRBJ1-3	TRBV6-1
CASRVNNEQFF	TGTGCCAGCAGAGTTAACAATGAGCAGTTCTTC	-	-	TRBJ2-1	TRBV25-1
CASSDGLAGTEQYF	TGTGCCAGCAGCGACGGACTAGCGGGTACCGAGCAGTACTTC	-	TRBD2	TRBJ2-7	TRBV9
CASSTTLEDTYTGELFF	TGTGCCAGCAGCACAACCCTCGAAGACACTTACACCGGGGAGCTGTTTTTT	-	-	TRBJ2-2	TRBV5-6
CASSLTGEWSGNTEAFF	TGTGCCAGCAGCTTGACCGGGGAATGGAGTGGAAACACTGAAGCTTTCTTT	-	-	TRBJ1-1	TRBV13
CASIPFKAESSYEQYF	TGTGCCAGCATTCCTTTTAAAGCGGAGAGCTCCTACGAGCAGTACTTC	once	-	TRBJ2-7	TRBV28
CASSQERFGSYEQYF	TGCGCCAGCAGCCAAGAAAGGTTTGGATCCTACGAGCAGTACTTC	-	-	TRBJ2-7	TRBV4-1
CASNREGVENQPQHF	TGTGCCAGCAACCGGGAAGGGGTTGAGAATCAGCCCCAGCATTTT	-	-	TRBJ1-5	TRBV2
CASSYSLQDTEAFF	TGTGCCAGCAGTTACTCGCTACAGGATACTGAAGCTTTCTTT	-	-	TRBJ1-1	TRBV6-6
CASGQITSAKQFF	TGTGCCAGCGGGCAAATTACTAGCGCTAAGCAGTTCTTC	-	TRBD2	TRBJ2-1	TRBV2
CASSDGNQPQHF	TGTGCCAGCAGTGATGGAAATCAGCCCCAGCATTTT	-	-	TRBJ1-5	TRBV25-1
CASSVLAGGDTQYF	TGTGCCAGCAGCGTACTAGCGGGAGGAGATACGCAGTATTTT	-	TRBD2	TRBJ2-3	TRBV9
CASRIRDYYEQYF	TGCGCCAGCAGAATCAGGGACTACTACGAGCAGTACTTC	-	TRBD2	TRBJ2-7	TRBV5-1
CASSDWQGAYEQYF	TGTGCCAGTAGTGATTGGCAGGGGGCCTACGAGCAGTACTTC	-	TRBD1	TRBJ2-7	TRBV2
CASSAGRTTNEKLFF	TGTGCCAGCAGCGCCGGGAGGACAACTAATGAAAAACTGTTTTTT	once	-	TRBJ1-4	TRBV9
CASSLDRTGGYTF	TGTGCCAGCAGCTTGGACAGGACGGGGGGCTACACCTTC	-	-	TRBJ1-2	TRBV5-6
CAWSDRTRGTEAFF	TGTGCCTGGAGTGACCGGACTAGGGGCACTGAAGCTTTCTTT	-	-	TRBJ1-1	TRBV30
CASSYDRKNTEAFF	TGTGCCAGCAGTTACGACCGGAAGAACACTGAAGCTTTCTTT	-	-	TRBJ1-1	TRBV6-5
CASSPAYTEAFF	TGTGCCAGCAGCCCCGCCTACACTGAAGCTTTCTTT	few	-	TRBJ1-1	TRBV7-2
CASSPRWALNTEAFF	TGTGCCAGCAGCCCGCGGTGGGCTTTGAACACTGAAGCTTTCTTT	-	-	TRBJ1-1	TRBV14
CASNLAARGETQYF	TGTGCCAGTAATTTAGCGGCGAGGGGGGAGACCCAGTACTTC	-	-	TRBJ2-5	TRBV2
CASSVKFAGGAYEQFF	TGTGCCAGCAGCGTGAAGTTTGCGGGAGGGGCTTATGAGCAGTTCTTC	-	TRBD2	TRBJ2-1	TRBV7-8
CASSRPMSSGNTIYF	TGTGCCAGTAGCCGACCCATGAGCTCTGGAAACACCATATATTTT	-	-	TRBJ1-3	TRBV19
CASRRRSYEQYF	TGTGCCAGCAGGAGGCGCTCCTACGAGCAGTACTTC	few	-	TRBJ2-7	TRBV21-1
CASSDRQGANYGYTF	TGTGCCAGCAGCGACCGACAGGGGGCTAACTATGGCTACACCTTC	-	TRBD1	TRBJ1-2	TRBV7-2
CASSSGGGPGTQYF	TGTGCCAGCAGCTCAGGGGGCGGTCCGGGGACCCAGTACTTC	-	TRBD1	TRBJ2-5	TRBV7-8
CASSIRQGSYEQYF	TGTGCCAGTAGTATCAGACAGGGCTCCTACGAGCAGTACTTC	-	TRBD1	TRBJ2-7	TRBV19
CSGQGLAGEQFF	TGCAGCGGCCAAGGACTAGCCGGTGAGCAGTTCTTC	-	TRBD2	TRBJ2-1	TRBV29-1
CASSQRGDSTDTQYF	TGTGCCAGCAGCCAGCGGGGGGACAGCACAGATACGCAGTATTTT	-	TRBD2	TRBJ2-3	TRBV7-2
CSAGTSSGRNNEQFF	TGCAGCGCTGGCACCTCTAGCGGGAGGAACAATGAGCAGTTCTTC	-	TRBD2	TRBJ2-1	TRBV29-1
CASSMGGVKNTEAFF	TGTGCCAGTAGTATGGGGGGGGTTAAGAACACTGAAGCTTTCTTT	-	-	TRBJ1-1	TRBV19
CASAPGPSYNEQFF	TGTGCCAGCGCCCCGGGGCCCTCCTACAATGAGCAGTTCTTC	-	-	TRBJ2-1	TRBV9
CASSRPGTSRETQYF	TGTGCCAGCAGCCGACCCGGGACTAGCCGGGAGACCCAGTACTTC	-	TRBD2	TRBJ2-5	TRBV27
CASSSRGQAYEQYF	TGTGCCAGCAGCTCCCGGGGCCAGGCCTACGAGCAGTACTTC	few	-	TRBJ2-7	TRBV13
CASAGGDGANVLTF	TGTGCTTCAGCAGGGGGCGATGGGGCCAACGTCCTGACTTTC	-	TRBD1	TRBJ2-6	TRBV7-7
CATARTQGPRIGNIQYF	TGTGCCACCGCACGAACACAGGGACCCCGGATCGGAAACATTCAGTACTTC	-	-	TRBJ2-4	TRBV27
CASSIRDGDQPQHF	TGTGCCAGCAGCATCCGGGACGGCGATCAGCCCCAGCATTTT	-	-	TRBJ1-5	TRBV5-8
CASSYSGGTGVKPQHF	TGTGCCAGCAGTTACTCAGGTGGGACGGGAGTAAAGCCCCAGCATTTT	-	-	TRBJ1-5	TRBV6-5